These T cell receptor beta chains were read from a single sample in a study of CD8 T cells in ankylosing spondylitis. TCRdb re-derived calls from the 5' RACE reads in MiXCR, one entry per CDR3 protein. The sample records 700,000 to 1,000,000 distinct CDR3 sequences, 12% being singletons. Sequencing used blood, either unsorted or a sorted T cell fraction (not recorded which). These receptors were obtained from a male donor with ankylosing spondylitis. The CDR3 runs from the conserved cysteine through the conserved F or W. The D gene is left open where the match is weak. Where a row states a size, it is once, few, many or the class of an expanded clone; other rows omit it.

j_call d_call v_call clone_size cdr3_aa cdr3_nt
TRBJ2-7 . TRBV20-1 many CSARYGSHYEQYF TGCAGTGCTAGATACGGGAGCCACTACGAGCAGTACTTC
TRBJ2-7 TRBD2 TRBV7-2 few CASSLGPSGNTYEQYF TGTGCCAGCAGCTTAGGGCCTAGCGGGAATACCTACGAGCAGTACTTC
TRBJ2-1 . TRBV20-1 . CSARDSTGLGTYNEQFF TGCAGTGCTAGAGACTCCACTGGGTTGGGAACCTACAATGAGCAGTTCTTC
TRBJ2-2 TRBD1 TRBV4-2 . CASSVGGAYTGELFF TGTGCCAGCAGCGTAGGGGGCGCGTACACCGGGGAGCTGTTTTTT
TRBJ1-6 . TRBV6-2/TRBV6-3 . CASSWVRGSSYNSPLHF TGTGCCAGCAGTTGGGTCCGGGGAAGCTCCTATAATTCACCCCTCCACTTT
TRBJ1-4 TRBD1 TRBV5-1 many CASSGQGATNEKLFF TGCGCCAGCAGTGGACAGGGAGCAACTAATGAAAAACTGTTTTTT
TRBJ2-7 . TRBV6-1 . CASNLQGAYEQYF TGTGCCAGCAACCTCCAGGGCGCCTACGAGCAGTACTTC
TRBJ2-7 . TRBV6-5 many CASSPRSYEQYF TGTGCCAGCAGCCCTCGCTCCTACGAGCAGTACTTC
TRBJ2-5 . TRBV20-1 . CSARGFGSLQETQYF TGCAGTGCTAGAGGGTTTGGGAGCCTTCAAGAGACCCAGTACTTC
TRBJ1-5 TRBD1 TRBV7-9 few CASSLGQDGLHF TGTGCCAGCAGCCTAGGACAGGACGGGTTGCATTTT
TRBJ2-3 . TRBV29-1 . CSVERTFSTDTQYF TGCAGCGTTGAGAGAACATTTAGCACAGATACGCAGTATTTT
TRBJ2-1 . TRBV6-2/TRBV6-3 . CASSYSEPPGPYNEQFF TGTGCCAGCAGTTACTCGGAACCCCCTGGCCCCTACAATGAGCAGTTCTTC
TRBJ1-6 . TRBV20-1 . CSASNGYGGSPLHF TGCAGTGCTAGTAATGGGTACGGCGGGTCACCCCTCCACTTT
TRBJ2-5 . TRBV10-3 . CAAGGQQETQYF TGTGCCGCCGGAGGACAGCAAGAGACCCAGTACTTC
TRBJ2-5 TRBD2 TRBV20-1 . CSARDPGGFETQYF TGCAGTGCTAGAGATCCGGGAGGGTTTGAGACCCAGTACTTC
TRBJ2-5 TRBD1 TRBV7-2 . CASSHSRQGTGETQYF TGTGCCAGCAGCCATTCCCGACAGGGTACGGGGGAGACCCAGTACTTC
TRBJ1-1 TRBD1 TRBV7-2 . CASSHLRDRGRSTEAFF TGTGCCAGCAGCCATCTCCGGGACAGGGGGCGTAGTACTGAAGCTTTCTTT
TRBJ2-3 . TRBV7-9 . CASSLAGSVTDTQYF TGTGCCAGCAGCTTAGCGGGATCGGTGACAGATACGCAGTATTTT
TRBJ1-6 TRBD1 TRBV12-3/TRBV12-4 . CASSFFRDRGYNSPLHF TGTGCCAGCAGTTTCTTCAGGGACAGGGGTTATAATTCACCCCTCCACTTT
TRBJ1-1 . TRBV18 few CASSPLDSSTEAFF TGTGCCAGCTCACCGCTGGACAGTTCGACTGAAGCTTTCTTT
TRBJ1-5 . TRBV2 few CASTKDTGGQPQHF TGTGCCAGCACCAAGGATACGGGGGGACAGCCCCAGCATTTT
TRBJ2-5 TRBD1 TRBV4-2 few CASSQGTDQETQYF TGTGCCAGCAGCCAGGGGACAGATCAAGAGACCCAGTACTTC
TRBJ2-7 . TRBV6-2/TRBV6-3 . CASSLYRDNTYEQYF TGTGCCAGCAGTTTATACCGGGACAACACCTACGAGCAGTACTTC
TRBJ1-1 TRBD1 TRBV6-2/TRBV6-3 few CASRRLQGGRPEAFF TGTGCCAGCAGGCGACTTCAGGGGGGGCGACCTGAAGCTTTCTTT
TRBJ2-5 TRBD1 TRBV7-9 few CASSVATGDVETQYF TGTGCCAGCAGCGTAGCCACAGGGGATGTAGAGACCCAGTACTTC
TRBJ2-1 . TRBV5-1 few CASSFGGGYNEQFF TGCGCCAGCAGCTTCGGGGGAGGCTACAATGAGCAGTTCTTC
TRBJ1-2 . TRBV4-3 . CASSQQEGQTGGYTF TGCGCCAGCAGCCAACAAGAGGGACAAACGGGAGGCTACACCTTC
TRBJ1-1 . TRBV5-1 few CASSWTVGTEAFF TGCGCCAGCAGCTGGACAGTGGGAACTGAAGCTTTCTTT
TRBJ1-4 TRBD1 TRBV11-2 few CASSRSGQGEKLFF TGTGCCAGCAGTCGATCCGGACAGGGAGAAAAACTGTTTTTT
TRBJ2-7 . TRBV20-1 few CSALPADRTYEQYF TGCAGTGCCCTTCCGGCGGACAGAACCTACGAGCAGTACTTC
TRBJ1-6 TRBD1 TRBV10-3 . CAISRDSNSPLHF TGTGCCATCAGCCGGGACAGTAATTCACCCCTCCACTTT
TRBJ1-2 TRBD1 TRBV7-8 many CASSPGTASYGYTF TGTGCCAGCAGCCCCGGGACAGCAAGCTATGGCTACACCTTC
TRBJ2-2 . TRBV5-1 many CASSFANTGELFF TGCGCCAGCAGCTTCGCGAACACCGGGGAGCTGTTTTTT
TRBJ2-7 . TRBV2 . CASSSPGRGPYEQYF TGTGCCAGCAGTTCACCGGGCCGAGGCCCCTACGAGCAGTACTTC
TRBJ2-3 . TRBV10-1 . CASSDRGQDTDTQYF TGCGCCAGCAGTGATCGGGGTCAAGACACAGATACGCAGTATTTT
TRBJ2-7 . TRBV7-2 few CASSQFVGGNEQYF TGTGCCAGCAGCCAATTCGTAGGAGGGAACGAGCAGTACTTC
TRBJ1-2 . TRBV6-1 few CASKFSAGGGYYGYTF TGTGCCAGCAAATTCTCCGCGGGAGGGGGGTACTATGGCTACACCTTC
TRBJ1-5 . TRBV28 . CASSPGRFGPQHF TGTGCCAGCAGTCCTGGAAGGTTTGGGCCCCAGCATTTT
TRBJ1-1 TRBD1 TRBV7-2 few CASSRDRDETEAFF TGTGCCAGCAGTCGGGACAGGGATGAAACTGAAGCTTTCTTT
TRBJ1-5 . TRBV27 few CASSPQIGAPQHF TGTGCCAGCAGTCCGCAAATAGGGGCGCCCCAGCATTTT
TRBJ2-7 . TRBV19 . CASTQNSLSYEQYF TGTGCCAGTACCCAGAATAGCCTCTCCTACGAGCAGTACTTC